The next 20 T cell receptor beta chains were all read from a single sample in a study of blood T cells in healthy people across ages. Alongside a J-beta primer mix, a sample-barcoded 5' primer served in a second PCR lasting about 7 to 11 cycles. In TCRdb, the 5' RACE reads were re-called with MiXCR into one record per CDR3 protein. This sample yields 1.5 million to 1.9 million distinct CDR3 sequences, of which 40% to 45% are seen a single time; about 4% belongs to the top ten. Sequenced input: blood. The receptors were gathered from a woman aged 18-35 years in good health.

This clonotype was picked up a small number of times. The chain links TRBV24-1 to TRBJ2-5; weak D call: TRBD2 (5 bases). CDR3 length equals 14 residues. CDR1 is KGHDR, CDR2 SFDVKD, per germline. Trimming stripped 2 bases from V and 5 bases from J, with 11 bases between. CDR3: CATSDSPPGETQYF. In DNA form, the CDR3 reads TGTGCCACCAGTGATTCCCCCCCGGGGGAGACCCAGTACTTC.

The chain is built from TRBV4-3 and TRBJ2-3; TRBD2 aligns across 13 bases. The CDR3 length is 18 residues. CDR1 is LGHNA, CDR2 YSLEER, per germline. V lost 3 bases and J lost 0; bases outside the gene matches: 6. CDR3 in DNA: TGCGCCAGCAGCCATGGACTAGCGGGAGTAATGAGCACAGATACGCAGTATTTT. Amino acid sequence: CASSHGLAGVMSTDTQYF.

This clonotype was observed a handful of times. V is TRBV6-2 or TRBV6-3 and J is TRBJ2-7; a possible D gene is TRBD1 (5 bases). V lost 6 bases and J lost 11, with 23 bases in between. This CDR3 is 14 amino acids long. Germline CDR1 reads MNHEY; CDR2 reads SVGEGT. CDR3 sequence: CASSHSGTGCREYF. CDR3 in DNA: TGTGCCAGCAGCCACTCCGGAACAGGTTGTCGTGAGTACTTC.

This clonotype was counted at least ten times. This chain links TRBV4-1 with TRBJ2-1; a weak D match, TRBD2 (5 bases). From germline, CDR1 is MGHRA and CDR2 YSYEKL. The V and J ends lost 1 base and 9 bases respectively, with 10 bases between them. The CDR3 loop spans 13 amino acids. Here the CDR3 reads CASSQARVGEQFF. The CDR3 DNA reads as TGCGCCAGCAGCCAAGCGAGGGTCGGTGAGCAGTTCTTC.

Only a few counts were recorded for this clonotype. J is TRBJ2-5 and V is TRBV7-2; no clear D gene. The germline V and J ends were trimmed by 2 bases and 4 bases, with 8 bases remaining between them. This CDR3 region has 13 residues. CDR1 is SGHTA, CDR2 FQGNSA, per germline. Here the CDR3 reads CASSLLIRETQYF. CDR3 nucleotide sequence: TGTGCCAGCAGCTTACTAATTCGAGAGACCCAGTACTTC.

Points on this clonotype: A read error may account for a junction end that differs from germline. The CDR3, as DNA: TGTGCCAGCAGCCCCAGCGGGAGCTCCTACAATGAGCGGTTCTTC. This sequence encodes CASSPSGSSYNERFF. This rearrangement joins TRBV7-9 to TRBJ2-1, with TRBD2 matching 8 bases. The length of the CDR3 is 15 residues. In germline, CDR1 is SEHNR, CDR2 FQNEAQ (reference sequence).

The CDR3 loop is CASSAGTGINEQFF. The CDR3 DNA follows: TGTGCCAGCAGCGCCGGGACAGGGATCAATGAGCAGTTCTTC. The rearrangement joins TRBV11-1 to TRBJ2-1; 9 bases are shared with TRBD1. This CDR3 comprises 14 residues. Per the germline V gene, CDR1 is SGHAT and CDR2 is FQDESV (reference sequence). Trimming at V came to 5 bases and at J to 6 bases, leaving 5 bases not matched to a gene.

The chain has TRBV9 and TRBJ2-7; tentative D call: TRBD2 (5 bases). V was pared by 6 bases and J by 2 bases, with 15 bases between. CDR1 SGDLS and CDR2 YYNGEE come from the germline V gene. The CDR3 is 14 amino acids. The CDR3 DNA is TGTGCCAGCAACGATGGGAGCTTAACCTACGAGCAGTACTTC. It is translated as CASNDGSLTYEQYF. The entire variable domain, with the rest obtained from reference TRBV9 and TRBJ2-7, is as follows: DSGVTQTPKHLITATGQRVTLRCSPRSGDLSVYWYQQSLDQGLQFLIQYYNGEERAKGNILERFSAQQFPDLHSELNLSSLELGDSALYFCASNDGSLTYEQYFGPGTRLTVT.

The chain joins TRBV24-1 to TRBJ2-3; D is ambiguous. V shed 4 bases and J shed 5 bases, with 12 bases lying between them. The V gene's germline CDR1 is KGHDR and CDR2 SFDVKD. This CDR3 is built from 14 residues. The CDR3 reads CATSETAGQDTQYF. CDR3 nucleotide sequence: TGTGCCACCAGTGAAACGGCCGGCCAAGATACGCAGTATTTT.

In this sample, this clonotype turned up a few times. The chain links TRBV4-2 to TRBJ1-2; D perhaps matches TRBD1 (6 bases). The CDR3 contains 14 residues. The V end lost 5 bases, the J end lost 5 bases, and 15 bases lay between the germline ends. Germline CDR1 and CDR2: LGHNA and YNFKEQ. For the CDR3, the DNA is TGTGCCAGCAGCGCACAGGGAGGAGAATATGGCTACACCTTC. This codes for CASSAQGGEYGYTF.

V is TRBV6-1 and J is TRBJ2-7; D may match TRBD1 or TRBD2 (5 bases each). V lost 7 bases and J lost 5, with 12 bases in between. Germline V lookup: CDR1 MNHNS, CDR2 SASEGT. The length of the CDR3 is 12 residues. As DNA, the CDR3 is TGTGCCAGCACCCAGGGACGGGACGAGCAGTACTTC. Its translation: CASTQGRDEQYF.

The chain uses TRBV20-1 and TRBJ2-3, with D maybe TRBD1 (6 bases). This CDR3 has 13 residues. CDR1 and CDR2 from the germline V gene are DFQATT and SNEGSKA (reference sequence). The germline V and J ends were trimmed by 7 bases and 3 bases, with 14 bases remaining between them. CDR3 DNA sequence: TGCAGTGTAGAAGAACAGGGAACAGATACGCAGTATTTT. Translated: CSVEEQGTDTQYF.

This clonotype has ten or more counts. V usage is TRBV7-2 and J usage is TRBJ1-5; the match to TRBD1 covers 7 bases. Germline V gene lookup returns CDR1 SGHTA and CDR2 FQGNSA. CDR3 length: 19 residues. After removal of 1 base from V and 0 bases from J, the junction contained 12 bases not matched to a gene. In nucleotides, the CDR3 is TGTGCCAGCAGCTTAGAAGACAGGGTTTTCGGGTATAGCAATCAGCCCCAGCATTTT. Amino acid sequence: CASSLEDRVFGYSNQPQHF.

The chain couples TRBV12-3 or TRBV12-4 to TRBJ2-3; 8 nucleotides line up with TRBD2. The CDR3 is made up of 17 amino acids. Trimming took 6 bases from V and 0 from J; bases not matched to a gene: 11. Here the CDR3 reads CASSSPGREVSTDTQYF. The CDR3 DNA follows: TGTGCCAGCAGCTCGCCCGGGCGGGAGGTTAGCACAGATACGCAGTATTTT.

This clonotype was counted a few times. This rearrangement joins TRBV6-1 to TRBJ2-1; 11 bases match TRBD2. The junction had 2 bases not matched to a gene; V was cut back by 7 bases and J by 3 bases. The CDR3 runs 14 residues. From germline, CDR1 is MNHNS and CDR2 SASEGT. Here the CDR3 DNA reads TGTGCCAGCACGACTAGCGGGGACTACAATGAGCAGTTCTTC. This translates into CASTTSGDYNEQFF.

Remarks on this clonotype: A read error may account for a junction end that differs from germline. The chain has TRBV6-5 and TRBJ2-6; D call uncertain. CDR1 and CDR2 from the germline V gene are MNHEY and SVGAGI. The CDR3 sequence is 14 residues long. CDR3 protein: CASKRSSWANVLTF. CDR3 bases: TGTGCCAGCAAGAGAAGCTCTTGGGCCAACGTCCTGACTTTC.

This clonotype was observed a few times. V and J are TRBV10-1 and TRBJ2-2; a possible D gene is TRBD1 (5 bases). From germline, CDR1 is WNHNN and CDR2 SYGVQD (reference sequence). The V end lost 6 bases, the J end lost 5 bases, and 13 bases lay between the germline ends. This CDR3 is 14 amino acids long. CDR3 bases: TGCGCCAGCAGCAATACAGGCAAGACCGGGGAGCTGTTTTTT. Its protein is CASSNTGKTGELFF.

This chain links TRBV12-3 or TRBV12-4 with TRBJ1-1, with 10 bases aligning to TRBD1. This CDR3 contains 12 residues. V gave up 6 bases and J gave up 10 bases; unmatched junction bases: 5. The CDR3 bases are TGTGCCAGCAGCCGGGACAGGGGAGTAGCTTTCTTT. Encoded protein: CASSRDRGVAFF.

The rearrangement uses TRBV3-1 and TRBJ2-1, with TRBD1 matching 9 bases. The CDR3 spans 17 residues. Germline CDR1 is LGHDT and CDR2 is YNNKEL (reference sequence). The V gene end was trimmed by 5 bases and the J gene end by 5 bases; junction bases not matched to a gene: 13. The CDR3 sequence is CASSAVWDRVKNNEQFF. The CDR3 DNA sequence: TGTGCCAGCAGCGCAGTTTGGGACAGGGTTAAGAACAATGAGCAGTTCTTC.

This chain connects TRBV3-1 to TRBJ1-2, with unresolved D. Germline-derived CDR1 and CDR2 are LGHDT and YNNKEL (reference sequence). The CDR3 sequence is 14 residues long. V was shortened by 3 bases and J by 0 bases, with 8 bases between the two germline ends. CDR3 amino acids: CASSHLKANYGYTF. The DNA for the CDR3 is TGTGCCAGCAGCCATCTTAAAGCTAACTATGGCTACACCTTC.